Reported below is one TCR beta chain. Controls comprised healthy donors matched for age and sex. Both CD4+ and CD8+ T cells were negatively isolated, and TEMRA cells underwent FACS enrichment. J was trimmed by 3 bases and V by 3 bases; bases with no gene match: 5. CDR1 GTSNPN and CDR2 SVGIG come from the germline V gene (reference sequence). The length of the CDR3 is 13 residues. Random hexamers were used to reverse transcribe the RNA input (about 0.5 to 1 ug). The authors amplified TCR beta CDR3 across 54 Vbeta and 13 Jbeta using immunoSEQ multiplex PCR. TCRdb called the immunoSEQ multiplex PCR reads again in MiXCR, with one record for every CDR3 protein. Found here are roughly 200,000 distinct CDR3 sequences, about 95% of them singletons; the top ten hold approximately 0.1%. The data are from a study of CD8 T cells in Susac syndrome.

The sequence derives from a human donor in good health. Sequences were obtained from CD4+ T cells from PBMCs. The chain recombines TRBV30 with TRBJ2-7, with 7 bases matching TRBD1. The CDR3 is CAWRQGQYYEQYF. The DNA of the CDR3 is TGTGCCTGGAGACAGGGACAGTACTACGAGCAGTACTTC. The variable domain in full, with the rest retrieved from reference TRBV30 and TRBJ2-7, is SQTIHQWPATLVQPVGSPLSLECTVEGTSNPNLYWYRQAAGRGLQLLFYSVGIGQISSEVPQNLSASRPQDRQFILSSKKLLLSDSGFYLCAWRQGQYYEQYFGPGTRLTVT.